Listed here is a single T cell receptor beta chain. It has no known antigen specificity. No much larger clone is present one base from it, and per-base qualities are unavailable. This entry is derived from a study of PD-1 blockade in mismatch repair-deficient tumors (dated by TCRdb to 2015 to 2018). In terms of the full investigation: The trial enrolled just over 85 consecutive patients with about twelve mismatch repair-deficient cancer types between late 2013 and late 2016, all previously treated and progressing. Tumor-associated T cell clones were tracked in the peripheral blood of patients responding to PD-1 blockade by deep sequencing of TCR CDR3 regions. Broader findings and caveats from the paper: Three of seven peptides elicited clonal expansion, yielding 140 to 150 unique blood TCRs, about 7 also found in tumor; all positive peptides derived from frameshift mutations. Rapid expansion after pembrolizumab followed by contraction, generally before radiologic responses, was shown by tumor-resident clones, which were often undetectable in blood before treatment.

To prepare the library, the immunoSEQ multiplex PCR assay was applied. As for the authors' bioinformatics: A clone was classified as neoantigen-specific if the clone expanded significantly in response to the relevant peptide and did not expand significantly in response to any other peptide tested. TCRdb's version of the immuneACCESS table is confined to in-frame rearrangements and falls short of the full clone set. An unresolved V gene accounts for under half of the shortfall where checked; the remainder is of unknown origin. Clone size and the V and J calls come from that table; the DNA yielded D and trimming. The sample records approximately 13,000 clones, around 86% of which are singletons. The leading ten clones occupy 3.5% to 6% of the sample. The sample's time point label, in plain terms: 10-day in vitro stimulation with candidate neoantigen peptide 6. For every enrolled patient, mismatch repair deficiency was confirmed by either polymerase chain reaction or immunohistochemistry. TCR sequencing was performed for a few patients who responded to pembrolizumab therapy. Each of about 7 ELISpot-reactive candidate neoantigen peptides was used in a roughly ten-day in vitro stimulation prior to TCR sequencing. A control culture without peptide was run identically and served as baseline for clone fold-change calculations. In the phase II trial, pembrolizumab PD-1 blockade was tested prospectively in advanced mismatch repair-deficient cancers, no matter which tissue of origin the cancers came from.

The CDR3 contains 18 residues, cysteine and phenylalanine counted. The only DNA kept is the CDR3, 54 bases in frame from the first base. Based on the germline V gene, the CDR1 and CDR2 sequences are SGHRS and YFSETQ. The junction shows trimming of 0 bases on V and 6 bases on J, plus 22 bases between the germline ends. The sequenced sample was cells cultured in vitro, obtained from a patient treated with pembrolizumab. The receptor chain draws on TRBV5-1 and TRBJ2-4; the D call could be TRBD1 or TRBD2, with each sharing 6 bases. This TCR derives from an adult with mismatch repair-deficient cancer. CDR3 protein: CASSLVQLGGGGRNIQYF. Here is the DNA: TGCGCCAGCAGCTTGGTTCAGCTCGGCGGAGGGGGGAGAAACATTCAGTACTTC.